Given below is one T cell receptor beta chain in context. Its specificity is unknown. The PCR was carried out with 60 Vbeta primers and 13 Jbeta primers. The repertoire was sequenced with immunoSEQ multiplex PCR; TCRdb's copy has only in-frame clones and lacks some. The sample carries about 120,000 clones, 80% recorded once. CDR1 ENHRY and CDR2 SYGVKD come from the germline V gene. There are 12 residues in the CDR3. The V gene lost 5 bases and the J gene lost 2 bases, with 5 bases spanning the gap. The sample originates from a study of cytomegalovirus exposure and HLA in healthy donors. Whole-study findings and limits: A later analysis reported that several of the most significant clusters appeared to be linked to common viral pathogens, among them Epstein-Barr virus.

This TCR was sampled from a female donor in good health and CMV-seropositive. The genes are TRBV10-3 and TRBJ2-3, with D uncertain. Sample: PBMCs. The DNA for the CDR3 is TGTGCCATCAGTTTAGACACAGATACGCAGTATTTT. Protein sequence: CAISLDTDTQYF.